This TCR beta chain was sequenced for a study of brain metastases from non-small cell lung cancer. V was pared by 3 bases and J by 6 bases, with 3 bases of the junction left unmatched. The germline gives CDR1 KGHSH, CDR2 LQKENI. This CDR3 is built from 13 residues. Sequenced by immunoSEQ multiplex PCR; TCRdb stores in-frame clones only, minus some. The table has thousands of clones, 85% to 90% seen once. The sequence derives from a donor aged 40 or older with non-small cell lung cancer. Sequenced: primary lung tumor tissue. The rearrangement joins TRBV18 to TRBJ2-3; 7 nucleotides line up with TRBD2. CDR3 in amino acids: CASSPGTTDTQYF. The DNA for the CDR3 is TGTGCCAGCTCACCCGGGACTACCGATACGCAGTATTTT.